This TCR beta chain was captured in a study of long-term antiretroviral therapy in people with HIV. Study conclusions and caveats: The data indicate that diversity increased after ART but remained below transplant donor controls.

Researchers ran immunoSEQ v3.0 at survey level. Profiled with immunoSEQ multiplex PCR; TCRdb holds only in-frame clones, not every one. The table has 16,000 or so clones, around 87% seen once; the top ten hold 12%. Germline loops: CDR1 LNHDA, CDR2 SQIVND (reference sequence). V was clipped by 1 base and J by 5 bases, with 12 bases between them. The CDR3 extends over 14 amino acids. Specimens carried about 0.9-11 million cryopreserved PBMC before DNA extraction. Points on this clone: Its cognate antigen is unknown.

The V gene is TRBV19, the J gene TRBJ2-7, with TRBD2 as a possible D gene (6 bases). The sequence was obtained from a man aged 45-65 years with HIV. Here the sequenced sample was unsorted PBMCs, taken 0.7 years before starting antiretroviral therapy. CDR3: CASSIVQGLHEQYF. CDR3 bases: TGTGCCAGTAGTATAGTGCAGGGACTCCACGAGCAGTACTTC.